This T cell receptor beta chain was recovered during a study of T-cell memory formation after mild COVID-19 (dated by TCRdb to the early 2020s). Regarding the study in general: Most TCR sequence clusters were specific to one of the two donors. In a couple of donors, T-cell clones that expanded and contracted after mild COVID-19 were tracked by sequencing TCRalpha and TCRbeta repertoires over time. Two young, previously healthy adult volunteers made up the cohort, one male and one female.

Including cysteine and phenylalanine, the CDR3 has 15 amino acids. Kept here is only the CDR3 DNA, which spans 45 bases and is read in frame from base 1. Trimmed from V: 3 bases; trimmed from J: 2 bases; junction bases lacking a gene match: 7. From the germline V gene, CDR1 is MGHRA and CDR2 is YSYEKL. Ficoll-Paque density gradient centrifugation was used to isolate PBMCs. This clonotype was counted between two and nine times. No cognate antigen has been identified for it. Base qualities are not recorded, but no much larger clone differs from it by a single base. Sequencing relied on an Illumina NovaSeq 6000. Using 5'RACE with constant-segment primers, TCRalpha and TCRbeta cDNA libraries were constructed, with sample barcodes and unique molecular identifiers added in the process. Trizol reagent was used to extract RNA from every sample. Amplification of the libraries took two PCR steps, and the second step added a second sample barcode plus Illumina TruSeq adapters. The libraries were sequenced on an Illumina NovaSeq using 2 x 150 bp paired-end reads. The authors processed their data as follows. Reads were demultiplexed and collapsed into UMI-guided consensus sequences with migec v1.2.7. Using mixcr v2.1.11, UMI consensuses were aligned to TRA and TRB V and J templates and then assembled into clonotypes. A clonotype was counted as expanded or contracted only if both edgeR and NoisET called the change significant, with noise models trained on biological replicates. edgeR calls used a false discovery rate-adjusted p below 0.01 and a log2 fold-change threshold of 1. As an exploratory analysis of dynamics, max-normalized trajectories of the 1000 most abundant clonotypes were examined with PCA combined with hierarchical clustering. The CD4 or CD8 phenotype of responding clones was assigned using the separately sequenced CD4+ and CD8+ repertoires. Clones were called with MiXCR by TCRdb after fastp trimmed the public reads at Q25, and only in-frame beta chains were retained. For every CDR3 protein sequence, its rows merge into one entry that carries the most common genes and DNA. TCRdb assigned the V and J calls; the authors' analysis was not used. The sample has 450,000 to 650,000 distinct CDR3 sequences on record, roughly 20% of them singletons. Of the sample, approximately 8.4% is held by the ten largest clones.

Summary of the overall study and its limitations: The detection of some responding clones in pre-infection memory suggests that pre-existing cross-reactive memory T cells joined the SARS-CoV-2 response. Clones contracting from day 15 to 85 had balanced CD4/CD8 phenotypes, while a second wave expanding from day 15 to 37 was biased towards CD4+. The study included only a couple of mild cases, and larger cohorts that include severe cases with pre-infection samples were judged to be necessary. Contracting CD4+ clones turned up mainly in the CM and EM memory subsets, whereas EMRA was where CD8+ clones were enriched. SARS-CoV-2 specificity was not confirmed for the second-wave clones peaking on day 37.

Recombination joined TRBV4-1 with TRBJ2-7; 7 central nucleotides agree with TRBD1. The sample consisted of PBMCs or a T cell subset sorted from them (not recorded which). This TCR was sampled from an adult woman who had mild COVID-19 (a few samples of this study predate the infection). The sample titles of this study are shuffled in the database, so cell type and time point are left out; the donor was told from shared clones. The nucleotides are TGCGCCAGCAGCCATCGGACAGGCTCTGCCTACGAGCAGTACTTC. Translated, this gives CASSHRTGSAYEQYF.